The 19 T cell receptor beta chains below were found in one sample sequenced in a study of response to subunit inactivated influenza vaccine. TCRdb re-analysed the RT-PCR reads in MiXCR, keeping a single row per CDR3 protein. This repertoire shows 550,000 to 650,000 distinct CDR3 sequences, 10% to 15% found once; its top ten account for 10%. The sequences come from PBMCs from blood, collected on the day of vaccination. The receptor set was obtained from a man aged 50 to 59 who received an inactivated influenza vaccine.

This clonotype was seen repeatedly, ten times or more. This chain links TRBV29-1 with TRBJ2-7, with 11 bases fitting TRBD2. Germline V gene lookup returns CDR1 SQVTM and CDR2 ANQGSEA. After removal of 6 bases from V and 3 bases from J, the junction contained 4 bases not matched to a gene. This CDR3 comprises 13 residues. CDR3 nucleotide sequence: TGCAGCGTAAGACTAGCGGGACGCTACGAGCAGTACTTC. Protein: CSVRLAGRYEQYF.

This clonotype was counted a few times. The chain combines TRBV6-2 or TRBV6-3 with TRBJ2-1, with unresolved D. Germline assignment: CDR1 MNHEY and CDR2 SVGEGT. V lost 5 bases and J 4 bases, leaving 6 bases between the germline ends. The CDR3 loop spans 12 amino acids. CDR3: CASSRLYNEQFF. Written as DNA, the CDR3 is TGTGCCAGCAGTCGTCTGTACAATGAGCAGTTCTTC.

This clonotype was seen once. V is TRBV12-3 or TRBV12-4 and J is TRBJ1-3; D unclear. This CDR3 contains 20 residues. V shed 6 bases and J shed 0 bases, with 27 bases lying between them. Here the CDR3 DNA reads TGTGCCAGCAGCCCTTCCCCCACACATACCTTCTACAGCTCTGGAAACACCATATATTTT. It encodes CASSPSPTHTFYSSGNTIYF.

Only a few counts were recorded for this clonotype. The V gene is TRBV6-5, the J gene TRBJ1-3; D not certain. Trimming removed 7 bases at V and 1 base at J, with 14 bases between. Germline CDR1 is MNHEY and CDR2 is SVGAGI. The CDR3 has 15 amino acids. The CDR3 DNA sequence: TGTGCCAGCATTCCTCCGGGAGGGTCTGGAAACACCATATATTTT. This codes for CASIPPGGSGNTIYF.

This clonotype has a handful of counts. The chain uses TRBV18 and TRBJ2-7; 7 bases fit TRBD2. Trimming at V came to 3 bases and at J to 5 bases, leaving 7 bases not matched to a gene. Germline V gene lookup returns CDR1 KGHSH and CDR2 LQKENI. The CDR3 contains 14 residues. CDR3 sequence: CASSPSASGNEQYF. DNA of the CDR3: TGTGCCAGCTCACCTTCGGCTAGCGGTAACGAGCAGTACTTC.

This chain joins TRBV6-1 and TRBJ1-2; possibly TRBD1 for D (6 bases). Germline V gene sequence: CDR1 MNHNS, CDR2 SASEGT. The V gene lost 3 bases and the J gene lost 3 bases, with 8 bases spanning the gap. The CDR3 totals 13 residues. The CDR3 bases are TGTGCCAGCAGTGAGTCAGGGGACTATGGCTACACCTTC. It yields the protein CASSESGDYGYTF.

The chain uses TRBV12-3 or TRBV12-4 and TRBJ1-3; D is unclear. This CDR3 spans 14 amino acids. Between the trimmed V and J ends, which lost 3 bases and 2 bases, there was a span of 8 bases. CDR3 bases: TGTGCCAGCAGTTTGCCCAGAACTGGAAACACCATATATTTT. Encoded protein: CASSLPRTGNTIYF.

This clonotype was observed at least ten times. The chain employs TRBV7-2 and TRBJ1-5; possibly TRBD1 for D (6 bases). Germline V gives CDR1 SGHTA, CDR2 FQGNSA. Trimming pared 1 base from V and 4 bases from J, leaving 8 bases between. The length of the CDR3 is 14 residues. CDR3: CASSLGRGNQPQHF. The CDR3 bases are TGTGCCAGCAGCTTAGGCAGGGGAAATCAGCCCCAGCATTTT.

The chain joins TRBV12-3 or TRBV12-4 to TRBJ2-3, with 11 bases aligning to TRBD1. The length of the CDR3 is 17 residues. Trimming took 5 bases from V and 2 from J; bases not matched to a gene: 9. The CDR3 region is CASSPGGTGGYTDTQYF. The DNA for the CDR3 is TGTGCCAGCAGTCCCGGGGGGACAGGGGGTTACACAGATACGCAGTATTTT.

The chain has TRBV10-2 and TRBJ2-5; 10 bases match TRBD1. Trimming removed 4 bases from V and 5 bases from J; junction bases left unmatched: 7. The length of the CDR3 is 15 residues. The germline CDR1 and CDR2 sequences are WSHSY and SAAADI. The CDR3 loop is CASSGGTGEWETQYF. CDR3 DNA: TGCGCCAGCAGTGGTGGGACAGGGGAATGGGAGACCCAGTACTTC.

Only a few counts were recorded for this clonotype. The CDR3 is CASRPTGSTYEQYF. The CDR3, as DNA: TGTGCCAGCAGACCCACAGGGTCCACCTACGAGCAGTACTTC. This rearrangement joins TRBV12-3 or TRBV12-4 to TRBJ2-7, with D possibly matching TRBD1 (6 bases). V lost 6 bases and J lost 2, with 14 bases in between. The CDR3 runs to 14 residues.

This clonotype was recorded at least ten times. The rearrangement links TRBV29-1 to TRBJ2-7; a weak D match, TRBD2 (5 bases). This CDR3 region has 14 residues. The germline gives CDR1 SQVTM, CDR2 ANQGSEA. Trimming took 4 bases from V and 0 from J, leaving 13 bases between them. The CDR3 DNA follows: TGCAGCGTTGTCGGGGAACCTTTCTCCTACGAGCAGTACTTC. As protein: CSVVGEPFSYEQYF.

This clonotype was picked up a small number of times. The V and J genes are TRBV20-1 and TRBJ2-3; D perhaps matches TRBD2 (5 bases). V dropped 4 bases and J dropped 0 bases, with 14 bases sitting between them. The CDR3 sequence is 15 residues long. Per the germline V gene, CDR1 is DFQATT and CDR2 is SNEGSKA (reference sequence). The chain's CDR3 is CSATSPGKSTDTQYF. The CDR3 bases are TGCAGTGCTACGAGTCCCGGGAAAAGCACAGATACGCAGTATTTT.

This clonotype was recorded a few times. V usage is TRBV6-2 or TRBV6-3 and J usage is TRBJ2-7, with D uncertain. CDR3 length equals 14 residues. The V end lost 7 bases, the J end lost 0 bases, and 13 bases lay between the germline ends. The germline V gene has CDR1 MNHEY and CDR2 SVGEGT. CDR3 in DNA: TGTGCCAGCACCCCAGAGACTGCCTCCTACGAGCAGTACTTC. This codes for CASTPETASYEQYF.

This clonotype has more than one count but fewer than ten. The CDR3: CSAKTGTSPYNEQFF. Written as DNA, the CDR3 is TGCAGTGCTAAAACCGGGACTAGCCCCTACAATGAGCAGTTCTTC. The chain couples TRBV20-1 to TRBJ2-1; 9 positions match TRBD2. The J segment lost 2 bases and the V segment lost 4 bases, leaving 6 bases of the junction unmatched. There are 15 residues in the CDR3. Germline V gene data show CDR1 as DFQATT and CDR2 as SNEGSKA (reference sequence).

This clonotype was recorded a few times. The chain recombines TRBV12-3 or TRBV12-4 with TRBJ1-1; tentatively, D is TRBD1 (6 bases). V was pared by 3 bases and J by 6 bases, with 17 bases between. This CDR3 is 15 amino acids long. The CDR3 is CASSFTWGRMSEAFF. The CDR3 nucleotides read TGTGCCAGCAGTTTCACATGGGGGCGTATGTCTGAAGCTTTCTTT.

This clonotype was seen a few times. The chain carries TRBV20-1 and TRBJ2-1; possibly TRBD1 for D (6 bases). The CDR3 totals 15 residues. From germline, CDR1 is DFQATT and CDR2 SNEGSKA (reference sequence). V gave up 1 base and J gave up 0 bases, with 10 bases separating them. CDR3 nucleotides: TGCAGTGCTAGAGCCGCAGGGGCCTCCTACAATGAGCAGTTCTTC. This encodes CSARAAGASYNEQFF.

The chain has TRBV20-1 and TRBJ2-1; TRBD2 is a possible D gene (6 bases). CDR1 is DFQATT and CDR2 is SNEGSKA in the germline V gene (reference sequence). The CDR3 runs 16 residues. Trimming shortened V by 3 bases and J by 4 bases, and 19 bases separated the two germline ends. The CDR3 spells CSASHRDWTFYNEQFF. The CDR3 bases are TGCAGTGCTAGTCACCGGGACTGGACGTTTTACAATGAGCAGTTCTTC.

This clonotype has a count of ten or more. The rearrangement uses TRBV7-2 and TRBJ2-7, with D unresolved. V lost 5 bases to trimming and J lost 6 bases, with 11 bases between them. The V gene's germline CDR1 is SGHTA and CDR2 FQGNSA. This CDR3 is 12 amino acids long. The CDR3 is CASSTTLSEQYF. The CDR3 DNA sequence: TGTGCCAGCAGCACCACCCTCTCCGAGCAGTACTTC.